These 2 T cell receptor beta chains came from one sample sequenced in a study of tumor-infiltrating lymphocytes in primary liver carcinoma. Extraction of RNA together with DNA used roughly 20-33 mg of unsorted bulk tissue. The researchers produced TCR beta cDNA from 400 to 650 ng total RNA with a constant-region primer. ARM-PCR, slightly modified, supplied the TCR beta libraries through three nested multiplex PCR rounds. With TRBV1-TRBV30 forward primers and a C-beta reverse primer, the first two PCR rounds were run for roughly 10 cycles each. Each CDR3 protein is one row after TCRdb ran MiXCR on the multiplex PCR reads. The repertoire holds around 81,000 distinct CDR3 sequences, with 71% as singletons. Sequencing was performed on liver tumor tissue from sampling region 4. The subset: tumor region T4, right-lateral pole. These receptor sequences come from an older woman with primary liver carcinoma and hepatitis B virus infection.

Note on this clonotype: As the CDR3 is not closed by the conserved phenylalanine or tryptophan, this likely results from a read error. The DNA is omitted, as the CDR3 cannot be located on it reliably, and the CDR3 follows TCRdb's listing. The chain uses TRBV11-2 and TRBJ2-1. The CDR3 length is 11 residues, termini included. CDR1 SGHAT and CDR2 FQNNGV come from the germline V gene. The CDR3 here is CASSLALMPLI.

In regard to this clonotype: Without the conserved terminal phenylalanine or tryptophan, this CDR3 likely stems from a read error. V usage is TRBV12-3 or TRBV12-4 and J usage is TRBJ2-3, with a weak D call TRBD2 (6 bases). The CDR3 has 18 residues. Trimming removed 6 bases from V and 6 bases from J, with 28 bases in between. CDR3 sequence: CASSFFLAGGQEGDTQYL. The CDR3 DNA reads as TGTGCCAGCAGCTTCTTTCTCGCGGGCGGCCAGGAGGGCGATACGCAGTATTTG.